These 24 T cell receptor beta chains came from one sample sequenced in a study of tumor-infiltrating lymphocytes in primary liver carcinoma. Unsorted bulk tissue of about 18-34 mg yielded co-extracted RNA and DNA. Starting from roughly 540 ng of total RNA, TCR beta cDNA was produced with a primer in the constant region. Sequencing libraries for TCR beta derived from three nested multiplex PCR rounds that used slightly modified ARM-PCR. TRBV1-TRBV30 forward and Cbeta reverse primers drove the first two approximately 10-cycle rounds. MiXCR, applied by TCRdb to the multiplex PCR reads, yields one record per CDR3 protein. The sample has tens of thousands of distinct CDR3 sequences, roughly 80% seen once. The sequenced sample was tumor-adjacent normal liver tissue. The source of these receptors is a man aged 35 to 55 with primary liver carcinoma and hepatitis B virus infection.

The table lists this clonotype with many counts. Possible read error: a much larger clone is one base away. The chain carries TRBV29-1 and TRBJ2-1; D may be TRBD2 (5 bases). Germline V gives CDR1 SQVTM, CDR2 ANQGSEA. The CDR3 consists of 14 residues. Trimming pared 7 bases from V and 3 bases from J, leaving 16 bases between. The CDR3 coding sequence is TGCAGCGCTGATGTCGCGGGCCTCTACAATGAGCAGTTCTTC. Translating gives CSADVAGLYNEQFF.

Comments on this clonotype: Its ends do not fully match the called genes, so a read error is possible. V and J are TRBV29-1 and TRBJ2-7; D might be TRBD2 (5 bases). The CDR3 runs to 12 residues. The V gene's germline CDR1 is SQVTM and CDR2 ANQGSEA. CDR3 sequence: CGAGWGNHERYF. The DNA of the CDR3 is TGCGGCGCGGGTTGGGGTAACCACGAGCGGTACTTC.

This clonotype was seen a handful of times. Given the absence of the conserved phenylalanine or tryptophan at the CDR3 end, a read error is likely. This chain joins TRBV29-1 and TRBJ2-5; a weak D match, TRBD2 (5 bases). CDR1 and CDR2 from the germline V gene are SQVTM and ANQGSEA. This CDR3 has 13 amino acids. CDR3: CSSGPGGRETQYL. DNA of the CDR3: TGCTCCTCTGGGCCAGGAGGTCGAGAGACCCAGTACTTA.

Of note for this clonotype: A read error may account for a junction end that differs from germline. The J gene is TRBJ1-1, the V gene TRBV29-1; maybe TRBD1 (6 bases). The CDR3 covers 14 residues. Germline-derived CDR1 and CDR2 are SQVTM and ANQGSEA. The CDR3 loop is CSALRTDNNTEAFF. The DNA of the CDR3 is TGTAGCGCTCTTCGGACAGACAACAACACTGAAGCTTTCTTT.

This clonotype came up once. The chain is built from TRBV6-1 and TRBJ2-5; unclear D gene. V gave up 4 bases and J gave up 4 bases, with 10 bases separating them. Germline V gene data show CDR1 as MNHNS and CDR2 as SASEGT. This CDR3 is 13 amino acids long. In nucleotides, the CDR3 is TGTGCCAGCAGTGGTCCAGTGAGAGAGACCCAGTACTTC. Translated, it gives CASSGPVRETQYF.

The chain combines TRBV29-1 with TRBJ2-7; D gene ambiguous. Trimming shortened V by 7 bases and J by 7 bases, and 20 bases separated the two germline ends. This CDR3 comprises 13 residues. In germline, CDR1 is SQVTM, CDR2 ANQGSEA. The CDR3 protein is CSAVVRNSYEQYF. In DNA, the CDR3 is TGCAGCGCTGTGGTCCGGAACTCATATGAGCAGTACTTC.

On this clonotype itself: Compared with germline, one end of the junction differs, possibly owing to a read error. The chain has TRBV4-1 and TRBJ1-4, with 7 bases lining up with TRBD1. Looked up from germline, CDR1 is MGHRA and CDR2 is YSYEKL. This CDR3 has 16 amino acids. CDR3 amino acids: CASSQGGGGRGKKLFF. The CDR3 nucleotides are TGCGCCAGTAGCCAAGGAGGAGGGGGCCGGGGAAAAAAACTGTTTTTT.

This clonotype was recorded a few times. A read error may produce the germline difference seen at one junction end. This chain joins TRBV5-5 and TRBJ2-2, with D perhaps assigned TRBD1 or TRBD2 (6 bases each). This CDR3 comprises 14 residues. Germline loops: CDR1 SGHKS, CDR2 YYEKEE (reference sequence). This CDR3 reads CVSNLGGGGGELFF. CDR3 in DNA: TGTGTCAGCAACTTGGGCGGAGGGGGCGGGGAGCTGTTTTTT.

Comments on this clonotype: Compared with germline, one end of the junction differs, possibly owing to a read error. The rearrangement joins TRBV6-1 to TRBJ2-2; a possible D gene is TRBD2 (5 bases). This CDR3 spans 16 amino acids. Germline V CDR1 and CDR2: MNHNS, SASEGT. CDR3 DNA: TGTGCTAGCAGTGAACTCCCCACTAGTTTACCCGGGGAGCTGTTTTTT. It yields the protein CASSELPTSLPGELFF.

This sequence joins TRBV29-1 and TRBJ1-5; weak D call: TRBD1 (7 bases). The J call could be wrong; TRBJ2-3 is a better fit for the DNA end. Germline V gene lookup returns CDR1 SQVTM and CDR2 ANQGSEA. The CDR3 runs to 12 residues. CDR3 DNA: TGCAGCGTTGGCTGGGCGGGACAGCCCCAGTATTTT. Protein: CSVGWAGQPQYF.

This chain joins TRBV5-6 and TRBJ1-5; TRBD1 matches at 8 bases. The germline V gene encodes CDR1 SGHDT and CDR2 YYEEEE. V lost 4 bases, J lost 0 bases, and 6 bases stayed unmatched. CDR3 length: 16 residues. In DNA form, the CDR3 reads TGTGCCAGCAGCCCCGGACAGGGCGATAGCAATCAGCCCCAGCATTTT. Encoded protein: CASSPGQGDSNQPQHF.

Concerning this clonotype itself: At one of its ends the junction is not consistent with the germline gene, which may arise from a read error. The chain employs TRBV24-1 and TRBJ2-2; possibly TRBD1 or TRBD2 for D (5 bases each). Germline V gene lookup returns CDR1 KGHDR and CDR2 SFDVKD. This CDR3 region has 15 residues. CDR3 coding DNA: TGTGCCACCAGTGAAGGGGAATACGACACCGGGGAGCTACTTTTT. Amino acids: CATSEGEYDTGELLF.

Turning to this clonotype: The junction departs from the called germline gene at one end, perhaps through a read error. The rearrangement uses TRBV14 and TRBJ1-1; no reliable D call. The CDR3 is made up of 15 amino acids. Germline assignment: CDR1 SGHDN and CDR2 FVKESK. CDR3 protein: CATSQWGLMNTEAFF. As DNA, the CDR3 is TGTGCCACCAGCCAATGGGGATTAATGAACACTGAAGCTTTCTTT.

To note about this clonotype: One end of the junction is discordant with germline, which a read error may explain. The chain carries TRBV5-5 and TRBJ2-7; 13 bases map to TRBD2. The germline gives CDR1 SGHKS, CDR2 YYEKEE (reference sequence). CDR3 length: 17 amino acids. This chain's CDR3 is CVSSLRGAGLAGNEQYF. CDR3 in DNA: TGTGTCAGCAGCTTACGAGGCGCGGGACTAGCGGGAAACGAGCAGTACTTC.

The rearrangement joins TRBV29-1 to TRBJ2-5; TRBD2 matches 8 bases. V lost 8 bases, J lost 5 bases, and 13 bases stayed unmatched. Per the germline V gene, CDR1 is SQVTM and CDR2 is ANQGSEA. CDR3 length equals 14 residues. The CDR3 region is CSIRRSGSWETQYF. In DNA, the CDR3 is TGCAGCATCCGGCGAAGCGGGAGCTGGGAGACCCAGTACTTC.

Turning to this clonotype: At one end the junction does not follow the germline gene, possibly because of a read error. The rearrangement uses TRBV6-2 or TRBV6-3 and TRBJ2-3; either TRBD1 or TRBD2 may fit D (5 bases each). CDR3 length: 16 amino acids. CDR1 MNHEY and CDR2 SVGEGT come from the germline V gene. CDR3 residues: CASSLLGWLGGDTQFF. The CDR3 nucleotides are TGTGCCAGCAGCCTCCTAGGATGGCTTGGGGGAGATACGCAGTTTTTT.

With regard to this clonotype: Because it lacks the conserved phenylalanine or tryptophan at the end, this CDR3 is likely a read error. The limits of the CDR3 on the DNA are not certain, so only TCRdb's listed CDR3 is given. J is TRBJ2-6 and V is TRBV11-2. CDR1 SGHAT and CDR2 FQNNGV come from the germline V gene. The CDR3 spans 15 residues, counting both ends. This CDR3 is CATQQPRSGANVLTL.

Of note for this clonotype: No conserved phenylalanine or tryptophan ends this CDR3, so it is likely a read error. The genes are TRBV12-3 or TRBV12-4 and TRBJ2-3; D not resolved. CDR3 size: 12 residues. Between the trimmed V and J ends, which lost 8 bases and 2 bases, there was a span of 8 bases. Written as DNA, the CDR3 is TGTGCCAGCGGAGAACCCACAGATACGCAGTATCTT. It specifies CASGEPTDTQYL.

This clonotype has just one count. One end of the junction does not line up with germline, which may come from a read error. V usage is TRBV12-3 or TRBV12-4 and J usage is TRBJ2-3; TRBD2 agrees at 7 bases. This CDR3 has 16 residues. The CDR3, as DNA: TGTGCCAGCAGTTCATGGTCTAGCGGTAGCACAGACACGCAGTATTTT. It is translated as CASSSWSSGSTDTQYF.

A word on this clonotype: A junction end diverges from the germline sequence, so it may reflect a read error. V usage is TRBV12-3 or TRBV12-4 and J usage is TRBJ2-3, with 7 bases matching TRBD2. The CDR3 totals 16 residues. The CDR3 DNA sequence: TGTGCCAGCAGTTCATGGACTAGGGGTAGCACATATACGCAGTATTTT. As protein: CASSSWTRGSTYTQYF.

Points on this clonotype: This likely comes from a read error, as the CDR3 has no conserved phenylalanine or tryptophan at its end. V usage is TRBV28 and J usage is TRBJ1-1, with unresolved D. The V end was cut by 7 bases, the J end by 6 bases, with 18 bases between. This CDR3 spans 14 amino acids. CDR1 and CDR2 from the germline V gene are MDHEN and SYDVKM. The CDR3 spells CASTQVGLWAEAFL. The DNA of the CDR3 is TGTGCCAGCACCCAAGTGGGGTTGTGGGCTGAAGCTTTCCTC.

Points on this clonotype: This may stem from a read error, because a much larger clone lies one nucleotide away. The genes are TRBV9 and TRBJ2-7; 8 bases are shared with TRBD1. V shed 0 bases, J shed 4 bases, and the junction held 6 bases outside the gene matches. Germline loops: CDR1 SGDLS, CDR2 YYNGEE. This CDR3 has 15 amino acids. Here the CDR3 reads CASSVGDRWTYEQYF. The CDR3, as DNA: TGTGCCAGCAGCGTAGGGGACAGGTGGACGTACGAGCAGTACTTC.

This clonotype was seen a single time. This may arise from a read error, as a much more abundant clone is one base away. The CDR3 DNA sequence: TGTCTCACCACCACAGGGGCCTACGAGCAGTACTTC. Translated: CLTTTGAYEQYF. The chain couples TRBV28 to TRBJ2-7; 7 bases line up with TRBD1. This CDR3 is 12 amino acids long. Germline V gene lookup returns CDR1 MDHEN and CDR2 SYDVKM.

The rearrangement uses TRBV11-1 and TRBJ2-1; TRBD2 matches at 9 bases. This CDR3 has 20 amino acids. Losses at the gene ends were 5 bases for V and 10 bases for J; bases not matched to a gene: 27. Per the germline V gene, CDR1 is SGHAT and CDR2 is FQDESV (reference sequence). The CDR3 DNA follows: TGTGCCAGCAGCATAGGAATGGCTAGCGGGGCCTCACGGTTCGGCAAAGAGCAGTTCTTC. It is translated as CASSIGMASGASRFGKEQFF. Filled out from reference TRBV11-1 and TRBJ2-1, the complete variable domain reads EAEVAQSPRYKITEKSQAVAFWCDPISGHATLYWYRQILGQGPELLVQFQDESVVDDSQLPKDRFSAERLKGVDSTLKIQPAELGDSAMYLCASSIGMASGASRFGKEQFFGPGTRLTVL.